There are a few counts of the clone carrying this T cell receptor (beta chain). These data originate in a study of T cell changes during pregnancy in multiple sclerosis. The repertoire was sequenced with immunoSEQ multiplex PCR; TCRdb's copy has only in-frame clones and lacks some. The repertoire has tens of thousands of clones, over 75% of them found once; the top ten carry about 0.31%. The clonotype originates from a female donor in good health, enrolled as a control in a pregnancy study. This specimen consisted of CD4+ T cells from peripheral blood mononuclear cells, obtained in the third trimester of pregnancy.

CDR3 loop: CASSLDAARDTEAFF. CDR3 sequence (DNA): TGCGCCAGCAGCTTGGATGCGGCCAGAGACACTGAAGCTTTCTTT. The genes are TRBV5-1 and TRBJ1-1; unclear D gene. The CDR3 sequence is 15 residues long. V gave up 0 bases and J gave up 3 bases, with 12 bases separating them. CDR1 SGHRS and CDR2 YFSETQ come from the germline V gene.